These 17 T cell receptor beta chains came from one sample sequenced in a study of T cells in Graves' hyperthyroidism and ophthalmopathy (dated by TCRdb to between 2019 and 2020). Library method: multiplex PCR. Sequencing was performed on an Illumina HiSeq 2000. TCR beta CDR3 regions were amplified from RNA transcripts. A first-round RT-PCR of the TCR CDR3 used the HTBI primer set with the Qiagen OneStep RT-PCR kit. TCRdb's own reprocessing of the public reads used fastp at Q25 and MiXCR and kept productive beta chains. Each CDR3 protein appears once, grouped with its most common genes and DNA. The sample table holds around 350,000 distinct CDR3 sequences, of which under 20% were seen once. The leading ten clones occupy about 4% of the sample. Sequenced input: blood. Receptors originate from a young woman with Graves' hyperthyroidism.

This clonotype was counted ten times or more. The chain uses TRBV7-9 and TRBJ2-7; a possible D gene is TRBD1 (6 bases). Trimming removed 0 bases at V and 0 bases at J, with 9 bases between. Germline V CDR1 and CDR2: SEHNR, FQNEAQ (reference sequence). This CDR3 is 15 amino acids long. The CDR3 reads CASSLADRSSYEQYF. In DNA, the CDR3 is TGTGCCAGCAGCTTAGCGGACAGAAGCTCCTACGAGCAGTACTTC. Filled out from reference TRBV7-9 and TRBJ2-7, the complete variable domain reads DTGVSQNPRHKITKRGQNVTFRCDPISEHNRLYWYRQTLGQGPEFLTYFQNEAQLEKSRLLSDRFSAERPKGSFSTLEIQRTEQGDSAMYLCASSLADRSSYEQYFGPGTRLTVT.

The CDR3 sequence is CASSSRKGDSTEAFF. CDR3 bases: TGTGCCAGCTCATCACGCAAGGGCGATAGCACTGAAGCTTTCTTT. V and J are TRBV18 and TRBJ1-1; D remains ambiguous. CDR3 size: 15 residues. The V end was cut by 5 bases, the J end by 4 bases, with 17 bases between. Germline V gives CDR1 KGHSH, CDR2 LQKENI.

This clonotype came up many times. The chain has TRBV19 and TRBJ1-5, with a tentative D call TRBD1 (6 bases). The CDR3 is 14 residues long. Germline lookup yields CDR1 LNHDA and CDR2 SQIVND (reference sequence). V was trimmed by 6 bases and J by 0 bases, leaving 9 bases between them. CDR3 amino acids: CASRRGVSNQPQHF. As DNA, the CDR3 is TGTGCCAGTAGAAGGGGGGTTAGCAATCAGCCCCAGCATTTT.

This clonotype occurred many times. This chain's CDR3 is CSVRDVSKDTGELFF. The CDR3 nucleotides read TGCAGTGTCCGGGACGTCTCGAAGGACACCGGGGAGCTGTTTTTT. The V gene is TRBV20-1, the J gene TRBJ2-2; D assignment may be TRBD1 or TRBD2 (5 bases each). CDR1 is DFQATT, CDR2 SNEGSKA, per germline (reference sequence). This CDR3 is built from 15 residues. The V end was cut by 7 bases, the J end by 3 bases, with 18 bases between.

Ten or more counts support this clonotype. V is TRBV6-1 and J is TRBJ1-1; D gene uncertain. Germline CDR1 and CDR2: MNHNS and SASEGT. V lost 9 bases, J lost 1 base, and 12 bases lay in between. The CDR3 extends over 13 amino acids. For the CDR3, the DNA is TGTGCCAGTTTAATCGGTTCGAACACTGAAGCTTTCTTT. This sequence encodes CASLIGSNTEAFF.

This clonotype was seen many times. The rearrangement joins TRBV5-1 to TRBJ1-2; TRBD1 agrees at 8 bases. V was clipped by 4 bases and J by 6 bases; unmatched bases: 2. The CDR3 is 12 amino acids. In germline, CDR1 is SGHRS, CDR2 YFSETQ. The CDR3 loop is CASSETGDGYTF. DNA of the CDR3: TGCGCCAGCAGCGAGACAGGGGATGGCTACACCTTC.

This clonotype was found many times. This chain connects TRBV12-3 or TRBV12-4 to TRBJ2-7, with TRBD1 identical over 8 bases. Trimming at V came to 2 bases and at J to 7 bases, leaving 10 bases not matched to a gene. The length of the CDR3 is 15 residues. Written as DNA, the CDR3 is TGTGCCAGCAGTTTACGGGGGATAGACAGGGGAGAGCAGTACTTC. Amino acids: CASSLRGIDRGEQYF.

V is TRBV2 and J is TRBJ2-3, with D possibly TRBD1 on 6 matching bases. The V end was cut by 6 bases, the J end by 2 bases, with 12 bases between. Per germline, CDR1 SNHLY and CDR2 FYNNEI. CDR3 length: 14 amino acids. CDR3 loop: CASSRDINTDTQYF. CDR3 DNA: TGTGCCAGCAGCCGGGACATAAACACAGATACGCAGTATTTT.

The sample holds many counts of this clonotype. The gene calls are TRBV28 and TRBJ2-7; 7 bases agree with TRBD1. The germline V gene has CDR1 MDHEN and CDR2 SYDVKM. Trimming removed 5 bases from V and 4 bases from J; junction bases left unmatched: 5. There are 13 residues in the CDR3. CDR3 DNA: TGTGCCAGCAGTATGACAGGGATTTACGAGCAGTACTTC. Protein: CASSMTGIYEQYF.

The chain combines TRBV20-1 with TRBJ2-2, with 7 bases identical to TRBD1. This CDR3 has 16 amino acids. Trimming cost V 3 bases and J 6 bases; bases outside gene matches: 13. Per the germline V gene, CDR1 is DFQATT and CDR2 is SNEGSKA (reference sequence). CDR3 sequence (DNA): TGCAGTGCTAGGAATACCGGGACAGAGGGCTCCGGGGAGCTGTTTTTT. Its protein is CSARNTGTEGSGELFF.

This clonotype was found many times. V usage is TRBV5-1 and J usage is TRBJ1-2; D is undetermined. Per germline, CDR1 SGHRS and CDR2 YFSETQ. This CDR3 has 14 residues. V lost 4 bases, J lost 4 bases, and 14 bases lay in between. CDR3 sequence (DNA): TGCGCCAGCAGCCAAGGGTTGATAGGCTATGGCTACACCTTC. Encoded protein: CASSQGLIGYGYTF.

This clonotype was seen many times. The chain couples TRBV19 to TRBJ1-5; 7 nucleotides align to TRBD1. With 8 bases clipped from V and 3 bases from J, the junction kept 13 bases outside the gene matches. CDR1 and CDR2 (germline): LNHDA, SQIVND (reference sequence). This CDR3 region has 16 residues. The CDR3 protein is CASGKGGFDFNQPQHF. CDR3 sequence (DNA): TGTGCCAGTGGGAAAGGGGGCTTCGATTTCAATCAGCCCCAGCATTTT.

On this clonotype: The CDR3 carries no conserved terminal phenylalanine or tryptophan, so it likely arises from a read error. The chain recombines TRBV13 with TRBJ2-7; 11 nucleotides align to TRBD2. Germline V lookup: CDR1 PRHDT, CDR2 FYEKMQ (reference sequence). V lost 4 bases to trimming and J lost 3 bases; unmatched junction nucleotides: 14. The CDR3 is made up of 18 amino acids. The DNA for the CDR3 is TGTGCCAGCAGCTCTTTAACCGCCGGGACTAGCGGCTTCTACGAGCAGTACTAC. Amino acid sequence: CASSSLTAGTSGFYEQYY.

This clonotype came up many times. The chain's CDR3 is CASSDLGRNIQYF. Written as DNA, the CDR3 is TGTGCCAGCAGTGATTTAGGGAGAAACATTCAGTACTTC. This chain connects TRBV6-1 to TRBJ2-4; possible D gene TRBD2, 5 bases. CDR1 and CDR2 from the germline V gene are MNHNS and SASEGT. Trimming took 3 bases from V and 6 from J, leaving 9 bases between them. CDR3 length equals 13 residues.

Many counts were recorded for this clonotype. The chain recombines TRBV20-1 with TRBJ2-7, with D tentatively TRBD2 (6 bases). The CDR3 is made up of 16 amino acids. V lost 0 bases and J lost 0, with 15 bases in between. Germline-derived CDR1 and CDR2 are DFQATT and SNEGSKA (reference sequence). The CDR3, as DNA: TGCAGTGCTAGAGAGGGCGGAGGGGCCAGCTCCTACGAGCAGTACTTC. Protein product: CSAREGGGASSYEQYF.

With regard to this clonotype: No conserved phenylalanine or tryptophan is present at the end of the CDR3, so a read error is the likely explanation. The chain joins TRBV10-2 to TRBJ1-1; no definite D call. This CDR3 comprises 12 residues. Germline CDR1 WSHSY, CDR2 SAAADI. V was clipped by 6 bases and J by 5 bases, with 10 bases between them. DNA for the CDR3: TGCGCCAGCAGCCCCGGTGGAACTGAAGCTTTCTTG. Translation gives CASSPGGTEAFL.

This clonotype was seen many times. The chain combines TRBV6-1 with TRBJ1-2; a weak D match, TRBD1 (5 bases). The CDR3 sequence is 15 residues long. The V end was cut by 3 bases, the J end by 1 base, with 12 bases between. The germline gives CDR1 MNHNS, CDR2 SASEGT. The CDR3 loop is CASSERGVLNYGYTF. The CDR3 region has the DNA TGTGCCAGCAGTGAGAGAGGGGTGCTTAACTATGGCTACACCTTC.